This T cell receptor (beta chain) was sequenced during a study of cytomegalovirus exposure and HLA in healthy donors. General observations from the study: There was a cluster of highly shared sequence variants that was likely a sequencing artifact. Specificity for CMV antigens was confirmed in vitro for a few of the CMV-associated chains. Follow-up analysis found HLA locus-dependent TCR association rates, highest for DRB1 and lowest for HLA-C. Investigators reported approximately 170 TCR beta chains as tied to cytomegalovirus.

Germline CDR1 SGDLS, CDR2 YYNGEE. The junction had 9 bases not matched to a gene; V was cut back by 4 bases and J by 6 bases. The CDR3 is made up of 16 amino acids. The PCR had 60 Vbeta and 13 Jbeta primers. Clones were sequenced by immunoSEQ multiplex PCR, and TCRdb holds only the in-frame ones, with some missing. The data include over 100,000 clones; the top ten clones carry approximately 1.7%. Comment on this clone: As yet, its antigen is unknown.

Material: PBMCs. This clonotype was sampled from a woman aged 40 to 55 in good health and CMV-seropositive. The gene calls are TRBV9 and TRBJ2-7; TRBD2 aligns across 14 bases. CDR3 sequence reads: CASSSGLAGAYGEQYF. The CDR3 DNA sequence: TGTGCCAGCAGCTCGGGACTAGCGGGGGCGTACGGCGAGCAGTACTTC.